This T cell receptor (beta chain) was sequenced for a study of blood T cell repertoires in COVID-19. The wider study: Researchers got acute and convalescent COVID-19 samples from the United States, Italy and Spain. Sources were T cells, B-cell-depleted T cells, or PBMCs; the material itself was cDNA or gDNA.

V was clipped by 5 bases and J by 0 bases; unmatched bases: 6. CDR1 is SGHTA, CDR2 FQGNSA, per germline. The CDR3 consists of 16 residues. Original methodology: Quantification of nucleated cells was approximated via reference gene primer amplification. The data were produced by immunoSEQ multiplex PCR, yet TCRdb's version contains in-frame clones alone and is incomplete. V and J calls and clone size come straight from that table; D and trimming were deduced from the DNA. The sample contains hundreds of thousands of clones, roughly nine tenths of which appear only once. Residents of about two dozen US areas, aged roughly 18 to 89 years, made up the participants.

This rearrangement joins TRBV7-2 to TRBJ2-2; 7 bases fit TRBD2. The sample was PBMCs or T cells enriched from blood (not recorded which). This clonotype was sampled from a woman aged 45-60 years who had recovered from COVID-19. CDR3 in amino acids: CASSRRLAANTGELFF. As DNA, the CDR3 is TGTGCCAGCAGCCGTAGACTAGCAGCGAACACCGGGGAGCTGTTTTTT.